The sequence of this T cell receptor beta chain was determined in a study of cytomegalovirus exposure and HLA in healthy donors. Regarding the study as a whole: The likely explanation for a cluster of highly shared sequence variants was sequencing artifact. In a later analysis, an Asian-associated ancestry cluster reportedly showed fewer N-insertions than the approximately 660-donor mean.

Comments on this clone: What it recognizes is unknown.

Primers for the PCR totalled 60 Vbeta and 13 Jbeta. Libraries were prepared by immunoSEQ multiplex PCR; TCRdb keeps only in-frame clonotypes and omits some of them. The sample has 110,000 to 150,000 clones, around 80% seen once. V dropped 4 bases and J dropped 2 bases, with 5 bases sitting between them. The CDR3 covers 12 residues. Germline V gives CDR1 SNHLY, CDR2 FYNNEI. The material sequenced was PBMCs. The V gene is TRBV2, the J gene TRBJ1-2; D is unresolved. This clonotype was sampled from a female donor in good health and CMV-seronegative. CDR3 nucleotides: TGTGCCAGCAGTGCACGGAACTATGGCTACACCTTC. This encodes CASSARNYGYTF.